The 17 T cell receptor beta chains below were found in one sample sequenced in a study of identical twins. TCRdb re-called the 5' RACE reads through MiXCR, storing one row per CDR3 protein. The sample yields hundreds of thousands of distinct CDR3 sequences, roughly 7% seen once. These same data were also listed under a study on yellow fever vaccine responses in identical twins.

The sequenced sample was memory (CD45RO+) T cells sorted from blood. These receptors originate from a woman younger than 35 in good health.

At least ten counts were recorded for this clonotype. The chain links TRBV20-1 to TRBJ2-1, with TRBD1 matching over 10 bases. Germline V CDR1 and CDR2: DFQATT, SNEGSKA (reference sequence). V lost 3 bases and J lost 5; bases outside the gene matches: 4. CDR3 size: 14 residues. The CDR3 sequence is CSARGGTGDNEQFF. The CDR3 region has the DNA TGCAGTGCTAGGGGCGGGACAGGGGACAATGAGCAGTTCTTC.

This clonotype was seen a few times. The genes are TRBV4-2 and TRBJ2-2; tentative D call: TRBD2 (7 bases). V shed 4 bases and J shed 7 bases, with 16 bases lying between them. The CDR3 runs 15 residues. Germline lookup yields CDR1 LGHNA and CDR2 YNFKEQ. CDR3 region: CASSPQGGADGELFF. The CDR3 region has the DNA TGTGCCAGCAGCCCGCAAGGGGGGGCTGACGGGGAGCTGTTTTTT.

The V call is TRBV7-8, the J call TRBJ1-6; D may be TRBD1 (6 bases). CDR3 length equals 16 residues. Germline lookup yields CDR1 SGHVS and CDR2 FQNEAQ. Deletions cut 2 bases from V and 3 bases from J, with 11 bases between. CDR3 nucleotides: TGTGCCAGCAGCTTACGGGGGGCGGACTATAATTCACCCCTCCACTTT. Residues: CASSLRGADYNSPLHF.

This clonotype showed up many times. The chain combines TRBV20-1 with TRBJ2-1, with D possibly being TRBD2 (5 bases). CDR1 DFQATT and CDR2 SNEGSKA come from the germline V gene (reference sequence). The CDR3 loop spans 16 amino acids. V was pared by 0 bases and J by 4 bases, with 16 bases between. DNA of the CDR3: TGCAGTGCTAGAGATTCGGCTAGCCCCTTGTACAATGAGCAGTTCTTC. It encodes CSARDSASPLYNEQFF.

In DNA form, the CDR3 reads TGCAGTGCTAGATTTCCTAGAACGGAGACCCAGTACTTC. This translates into CSARFPRTETQYF. The V and J genes are TRBV20-1 and TRBJ2-5; no reliable D call. Deletions cut 2 bases from V and 5 bases from J, with 12 bases between. The germline V gene has CDR1 DFQATT and CDR2 SNEGSKA (reference sequence). The CDR3 loop spans 13 amino acids.

This clonotype has just a few counts. The chain joins TRBV2 to TRBJ2-7; 11 bases map to TRBD1. The CDR3 runs 15 residues. The J segment lost 0 bases and the V segment lost 5 bases, leaving 3 bases of the junction unmatched. Germline loops: CDR1 SNHLY, CDR2 FYNNEI. In DNA, the CDR3 is TGTGCCAGCAGTCGAGGACAGGGGGCCTCCTACGAGCAGTACTTC. It encodes CASSRGQGASYEQYF.

As concerns this clonotype: A much bigger clone sits one base away, suggesting this may be a read error. V usage is TRBV5-1 and J usage is TRBJ2-1; 11 nucleotides align to TRBD2. The CDR3 length is 18 residues. Germline loops: CDR1 SGHRS, CDR2 YFSETQ. CDR3 in amino acids: CARSSGGILAGEGNEQFF. DNA for the CDR3: TGCGCCAGAAGCTCCGGTGGGATACTAGCGGGAGAGGGGAATGAGCAGTTCTTC.

This clonotype was seen a handful of times. This chain links TRBV28 with TRBJ2-3, with TRBD1 identical over 7 bases. The CDR3 sequence is 14 residues long. The germline V gene encodes CDR1 MDHEN and CDR2 SYDVKM. V gave up 6 bases and J gave up 2 bases; unmatched junction bases: 5. CDR3: CASRTQGITDTQYF. As DNA, the CDR3 is TGTGCCAGCAGAACACAGGGGATCACAGATACGCAGTATTTT.

Here the CDR3 DNA reads TGTGCCAGCAGCCAACTAGCGGGAGGAAGCTCCTACAATGAGCAGTTCTTC. Translated: CASSQLAGGSSYNEQFF. The chain has TRBV4-2 and TRBJ2-1; 11 bases agree with TRBD2. In germline, CDR1 is LGHNA, CDR2 YNFKEQ. V lost 2 bases, J lost 0 bases, and 3 bases stayed unmatched. The CDR3 has 17 residues.

In this sample, this clonotype turned up a few times. The rearrangement joins TRBV6-1 to TRBJ2-1; D is perhaps TRBD2 (6 bases). Germline V gene lookup returns CDR1 MNHNS and CDR2 SASEGT. Trimming pared 7 bases from V and 1 base from J, leaving 8 bases between. The CDR3 consists of 13 residues. The CDR3 sequence is CASNRESYNEQFF. The CDR3 coding sequence is TGTGCCAGCAACCGGGAGTCCTACAATGAGCAGTTCTTC.

This clonotype was seen at least ten times. The CDR3 nucleotides are TGCGCCAGCAGCCAATCATACAGGGGACGAAACACTGAAGCTTTCTTT. This translates into CASSQSYRGRNTEAFF. J is TRBJ1-1 and V is TRBV5-1; 7 bases agree with TRBD1. This CDR3 has 16 residues. The ends lost 4 bases at V and 2 bases at J; junction bases unmatched: 11. Per germline, CDR1 SGHRS and CDR2 YFSETQ.

CDR3: CASRPEGGRINYGYTF. The CDR3 nucleotides are TGTGCCAGCAGACCCGAGGGAGGGAGAATTAACTATGGCTACACCTTC. The chain joins TRBV6-1 to TRBJ1-2; unclear D gene. The CDR3 sequence is 16 residues long. Germline CDR1 is MNHNS and CDR2 is SASEGT. Trimming pared 6 bases from V and 1 base from J, leaving 18 bases between.

The V and J genes are TRBV9 and TRBJ2-1; 14 bases align to TRBD2. Germline assignment: CDR1 SGDLS and CDR2 YYNGEE. The junction had 6 bases not matched to a gene; V was cut back by 3 bases and J by 7 bases. The length of the CDR3 is 16 residues. The CDR3 DNA is TGTGCCAGCAGCGCCCCGGGACTAGCGGGAGTAAATGAGCAGTTCTTC. This gives the protein CASSAPGLAGVNEQFF. Full variable domain (remainder filled in from reference TRBV9 and TRBJ2-1): DSGVTQTPKHLITATGQRVTLRCSPRSGDLSVYWYQQSLDQGLQFLIQYYNGEERAKGNILERFSAQQFPDLHSELNLSSLELGDSALYFCASSAPGLAGVNEQFFGPGTRLTVL.

A word on this clonotype: Sequence at one end of the junction differs from germline and may be a read error. V usage is TRBV20-1 and J usage is TRBJ2-5, with D possibly matching TRBD1 (5 bases). This CDR3 contains 16 residues. Germline V gene lookup returns CDR1 DFQATT and CDR2 SNEGSKA (reference sequence). The CDR3 coding sequence is TGCAGTCCTAGGCCTAGGGGCGCGAGTGCTAAAGAGACCCAGTACTTC. The encoded protein is CSPRPRGASAKETQYF.

This clonotype was recorded many times. The rearrangement uses TRBV12-3 or TRBV12-4 and TRBJ1-5, with D unclear. V was clipped by 2 bases and J by 2 bases, with 19 bases between them. CDR3 length equals 18 residues. In nucleotides, the CDR3 is TGTGCCAGCAGTTTAAGCTTCGTGGGGTGGGTGGGCAATCAGCCCCAGCATTTT. Translated, it gives CASSLSFVGWVGNQPQHF.

The V call is TRBV28, the J call TRBJ2-3; 7 bases are shared with TRBD1. Unmatched junction bases numbered 12, after V lost 5 bases and J lost 1 base. The CDR3 loop spans 17 amino acids. From germline, CDR1 is MDHEN and CDR2 SYDVKM. The CDR3 DNA reads TGTGCCAGCAGTCTAAACAGGGGTGGGAAGGGCACAGATACGCAGTATTTT. Amino acid sequence: CASSLNRGGKGTDTQYF. Together with reference TRBV28 and TRBJ2-3, the CDR3 gives the full variable domain: DVKVTQSSRYLVKRTGEKVFLECVQDMDHENMFWYRQDPGLGLRLIYFSYDVKMKEKGDIPEGYSVSREKKERFSLILESASTNQTSMYLCASSLNRGGKGTDTQYFGPGTRLTVL.

This clonotype was seen many times. This chain links TRBV19 with TRBJ2-1, with D maybe TRBD2 (6 bases). Per germline, CDR1 LNHDA and CDR2 SQIVND (reference sequence). V was trimmed by 4 bases and J by 5 bases, leaving 15 bases between them. There are 15 residues in the CDR3. The CDR3 loop is CASSKPGTLHNEQFF. CDR3 nucleotide sequence: TGTGCCAGTAGTAAGCCCGGGACTCTACACAATGAGCAGTTCTTC.